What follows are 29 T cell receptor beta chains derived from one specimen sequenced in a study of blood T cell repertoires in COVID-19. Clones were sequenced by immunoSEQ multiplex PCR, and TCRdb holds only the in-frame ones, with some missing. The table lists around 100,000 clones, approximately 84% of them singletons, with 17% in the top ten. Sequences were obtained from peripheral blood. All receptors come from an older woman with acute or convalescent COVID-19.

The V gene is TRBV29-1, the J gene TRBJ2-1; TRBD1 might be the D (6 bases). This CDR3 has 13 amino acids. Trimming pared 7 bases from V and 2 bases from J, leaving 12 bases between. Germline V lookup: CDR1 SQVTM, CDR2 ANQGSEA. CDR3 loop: CSEIQGPYNEQFF. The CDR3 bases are TGCAGCGAAATACAGGGACCCTACAATGAGCAGTTCTTC.

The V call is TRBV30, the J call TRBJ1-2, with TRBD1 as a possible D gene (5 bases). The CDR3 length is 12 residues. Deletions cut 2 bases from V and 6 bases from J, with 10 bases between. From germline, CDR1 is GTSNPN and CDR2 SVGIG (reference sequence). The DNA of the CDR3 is TGTGCCTGGAGTCCTGGGGGGGATGGCTACACCTTC. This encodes CAWSPGGDGYTF.

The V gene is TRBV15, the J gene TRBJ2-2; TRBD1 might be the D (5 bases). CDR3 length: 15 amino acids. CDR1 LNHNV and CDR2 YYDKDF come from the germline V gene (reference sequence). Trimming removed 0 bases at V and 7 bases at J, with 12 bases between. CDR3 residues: CATSRDSGIGGELFF. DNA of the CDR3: TGTGCCACCAGCAGAGACTCAGGGATCGGCGGGGAGCTGTTTTTT.

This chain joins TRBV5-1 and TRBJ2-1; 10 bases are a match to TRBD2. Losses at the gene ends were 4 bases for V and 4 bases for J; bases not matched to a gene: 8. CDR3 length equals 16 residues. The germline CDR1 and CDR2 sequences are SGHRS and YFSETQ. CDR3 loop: CASSLLLAGDYNEQFF. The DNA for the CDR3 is TGCGCCAGCAGCCTGCTTCTAGCGGGGGATTACAATGAGCAGTTCTTC.

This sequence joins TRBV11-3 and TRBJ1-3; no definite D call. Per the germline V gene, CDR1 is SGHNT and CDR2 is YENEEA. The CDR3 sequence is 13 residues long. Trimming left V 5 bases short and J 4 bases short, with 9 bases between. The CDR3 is CASSPLRGNTIYF. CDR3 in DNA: TGTGCCAGCAGCCCCCTGCGGGGAAACACCATATATTTT.

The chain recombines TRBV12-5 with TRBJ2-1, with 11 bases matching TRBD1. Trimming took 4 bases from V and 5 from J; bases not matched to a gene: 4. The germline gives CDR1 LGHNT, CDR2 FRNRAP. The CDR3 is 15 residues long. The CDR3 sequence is CASGSRDRGNNEQFF. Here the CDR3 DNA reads TGTGCTAGTGGTTCCCGGGACAGGGGGAACAATGAGCAGTTCTTC.

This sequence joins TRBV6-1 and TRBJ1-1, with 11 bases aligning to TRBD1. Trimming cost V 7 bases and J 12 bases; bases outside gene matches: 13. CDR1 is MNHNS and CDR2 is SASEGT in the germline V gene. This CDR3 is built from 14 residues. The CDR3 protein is CASTSDRGRSGPFF. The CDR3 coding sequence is TGTGCCAGCACCTCGGACAGGGGGCGATCCGGACCTTTCTTT.

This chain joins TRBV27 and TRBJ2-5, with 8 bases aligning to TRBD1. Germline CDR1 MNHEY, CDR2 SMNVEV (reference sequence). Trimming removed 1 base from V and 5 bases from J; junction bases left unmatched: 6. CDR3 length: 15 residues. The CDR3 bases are TGTGCCAGCAGTTTATGGGCAGGGGGCTGGGAGACCCAGTACTTC. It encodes CASSLWAGGWETQYF.

The CDR3 here is CASSLGTGGNTEAFF. The CDR3 DNA follows: TGTGCCAGCAGCTTAGGGACAGGGGGGAACACTGAAGCTTTCTTT. This chain links TRBV5-4 with TRBJ1-1; the match to TRBD1 covers 11 bases. The length of the CDR3 is 15 residues. V dropped 2 bases and J dropped 1; count of bases not matched to a gene: 1. Germline assignment: CDR1 SGHNT and CDR2 YYREEE (reference sequence).

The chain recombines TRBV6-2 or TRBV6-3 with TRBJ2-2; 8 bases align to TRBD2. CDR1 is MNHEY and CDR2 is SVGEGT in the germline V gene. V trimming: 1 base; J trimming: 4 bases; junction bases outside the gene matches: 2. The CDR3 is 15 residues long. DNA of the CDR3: TGTGCCAGCAGTTACTATCGGGGGGGCACCGGGGAGCTGTTTTTT. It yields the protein CASSYYRGGTGELFF.

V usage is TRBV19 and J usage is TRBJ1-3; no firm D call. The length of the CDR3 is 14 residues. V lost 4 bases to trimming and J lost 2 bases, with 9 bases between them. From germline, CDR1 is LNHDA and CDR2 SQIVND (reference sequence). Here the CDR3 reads CASSTHSTGNTIYF. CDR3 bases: TGTGCCAGTAGTACCCACAGTACTGGAAACACCATATATTTT.

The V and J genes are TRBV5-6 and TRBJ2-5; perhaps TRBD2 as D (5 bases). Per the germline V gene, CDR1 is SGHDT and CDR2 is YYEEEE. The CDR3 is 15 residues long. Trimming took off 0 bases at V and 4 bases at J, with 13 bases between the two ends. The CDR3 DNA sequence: TGTGCCAGCAGCTTGGGCCCACCGGGGAGAGAGACCCAGTACTTC. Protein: CASSLGPPGRETQYF. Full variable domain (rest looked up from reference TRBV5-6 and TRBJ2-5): DAGVTQSPTHLIKTRGQQVTLRCSPKSGHDTVSWYQQALGQGPQFIFQYYEEEERQRGNFPDRFSGHQFPNYSSELNVNALLLGDSALYLCASSLGPPGRETQYFGPGTRLLVL.

Here the CDR3 reads CASSLYPSEGTGYTF. DNA for the CDR3: TGTGCCAGCAGTCTGTACCCCTCAGAGGGCACGGGCTACACCTTC. V is TRBV27 and J is TRBJ1-2; unclear D gene. Germline V gene lookup returns CDR1 MNHEY and CDR2 SMNVEV (reference sequence). This CDR3 is 15 amino acids long. Trimming stripped 5 bases from V and 8 bases from J, with 21 bases between.

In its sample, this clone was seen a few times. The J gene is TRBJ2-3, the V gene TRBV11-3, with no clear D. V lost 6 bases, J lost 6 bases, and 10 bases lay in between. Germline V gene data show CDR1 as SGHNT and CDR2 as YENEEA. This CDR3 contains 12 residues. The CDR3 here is CASRPAGDTQYF. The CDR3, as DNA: TGTGCCAGCAGACCCGCCGGGGATACGCAGTATTTT.

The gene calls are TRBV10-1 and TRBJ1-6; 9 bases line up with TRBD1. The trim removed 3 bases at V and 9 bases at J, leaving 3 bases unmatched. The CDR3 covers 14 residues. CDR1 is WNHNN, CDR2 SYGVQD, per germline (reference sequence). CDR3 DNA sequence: TGCGCCAGCAGTGAAAAGGACAGGGGTTCACCCCTCCACTTT. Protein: CASSEKDRGSPLHF.

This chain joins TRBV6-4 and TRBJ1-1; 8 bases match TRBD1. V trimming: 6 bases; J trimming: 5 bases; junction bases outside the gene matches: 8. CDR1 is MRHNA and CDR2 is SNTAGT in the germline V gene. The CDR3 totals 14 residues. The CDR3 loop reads CASRDTDRGTEAFF. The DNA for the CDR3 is TGTGCCAGCAGGGACACTGACAGGGGTACTGAAGCTTTCTTT.

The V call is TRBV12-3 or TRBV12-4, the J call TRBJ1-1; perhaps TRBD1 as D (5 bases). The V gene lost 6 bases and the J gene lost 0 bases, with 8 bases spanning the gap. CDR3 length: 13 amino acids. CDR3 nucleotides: TGTGCCAGCAGACAGGAAATGAACACTGAAGCTTTCTTT. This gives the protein CASRQEMNTEAFF.

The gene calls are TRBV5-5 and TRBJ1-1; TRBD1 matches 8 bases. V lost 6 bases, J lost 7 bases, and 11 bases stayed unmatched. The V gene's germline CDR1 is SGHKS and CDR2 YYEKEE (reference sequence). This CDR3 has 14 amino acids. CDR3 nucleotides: TGTGCCAGCATCATCATTCAGGGGGCCAGTGAAGCTTTCTTT. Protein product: CASIIIQGASEAFF.

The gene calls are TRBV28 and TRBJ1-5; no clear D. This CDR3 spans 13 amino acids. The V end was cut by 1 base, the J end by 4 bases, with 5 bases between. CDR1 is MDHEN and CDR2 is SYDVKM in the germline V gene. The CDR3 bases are TGTGCCAGCAGTTTATCAGGTAATCAGCCCCAGCATTTT. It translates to CASSLSGNQPQHF.

CDR3 sequence (DNA): TGCGCCAGCAGCCAAACCGGGACAGGGAACTATGGCTACACCTTC. It yields the protein CASSQTGTGNYGYTF. The genes are TRBV4-3 and TRBJ1-2; 9 nucleotides agree with TRBD1. The ends lost 2 bases at V and 2 bases at J; junction bases unmatched: 3. This CDR3 comprises 15 residues. CDR1 is LGHNA, CDR2 YSLEER, per germline.

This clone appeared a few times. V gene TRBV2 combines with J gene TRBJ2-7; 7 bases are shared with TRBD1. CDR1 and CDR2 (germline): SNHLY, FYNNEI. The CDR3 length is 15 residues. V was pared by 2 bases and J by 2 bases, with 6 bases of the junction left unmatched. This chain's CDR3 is CASSEPNRGTYEQYF. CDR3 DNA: TGTGCCAGCAGTGAACCTAACAGGGGAACCTACGAGCAGTACTTC.

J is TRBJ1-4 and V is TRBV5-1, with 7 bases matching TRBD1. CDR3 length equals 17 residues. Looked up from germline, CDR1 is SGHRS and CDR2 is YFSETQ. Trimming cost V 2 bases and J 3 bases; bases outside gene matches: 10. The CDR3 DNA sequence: TGCGCCAGCAGCTTATCCCTTACGGGACAGCCTAATGAAAAACTGTTTTTT. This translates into CASSLSLTGQPNEKLFF.

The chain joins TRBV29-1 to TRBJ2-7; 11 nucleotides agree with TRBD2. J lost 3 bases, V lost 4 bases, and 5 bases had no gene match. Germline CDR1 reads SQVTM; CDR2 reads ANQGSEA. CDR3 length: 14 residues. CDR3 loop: CSVVPSGGHYEQYF. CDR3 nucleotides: TGCAGCGTTGTGCCTAGCGGGGGGCACTACGAGCAGTACTTC.

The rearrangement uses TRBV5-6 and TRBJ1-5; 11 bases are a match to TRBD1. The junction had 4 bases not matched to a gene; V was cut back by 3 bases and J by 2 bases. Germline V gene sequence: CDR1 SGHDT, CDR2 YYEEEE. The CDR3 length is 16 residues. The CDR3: CASSSGQGEGNQPQHF. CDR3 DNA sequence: TGTGCCAGCAGCTCGGGACAGGGGGAGGGCAATCAGCCCCAGCATTTT. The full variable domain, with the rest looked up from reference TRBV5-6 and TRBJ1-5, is DAGVTQSPTHLIKTRGQQVTLRCSPKSGHDTVSWYQQALGQGPQFIFQYYEEEERQRGNFPDRFSGHQFPNYSSELNVNALLLGDSALYLCASSSGQGEGNQPQHFGDGTRLSIL.

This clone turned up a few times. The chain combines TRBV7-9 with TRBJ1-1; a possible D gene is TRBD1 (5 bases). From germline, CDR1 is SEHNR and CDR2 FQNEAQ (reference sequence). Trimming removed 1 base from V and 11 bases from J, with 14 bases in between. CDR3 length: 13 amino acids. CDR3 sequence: CASSLVGSGGAFF. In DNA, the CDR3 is TGTGCCAGCAGCTTAGTGGGTAGTGGGGGGGCTTTCTTT.

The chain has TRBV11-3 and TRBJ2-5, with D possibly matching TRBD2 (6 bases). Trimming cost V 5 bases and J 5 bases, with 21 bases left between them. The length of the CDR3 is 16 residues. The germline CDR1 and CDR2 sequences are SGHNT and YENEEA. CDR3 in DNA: TGTGCCAGCAGCCCACGACTGGGCGGGGAAGGGGAGACCCAGTACTTC. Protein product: CASSPRLGGEGETQYF.

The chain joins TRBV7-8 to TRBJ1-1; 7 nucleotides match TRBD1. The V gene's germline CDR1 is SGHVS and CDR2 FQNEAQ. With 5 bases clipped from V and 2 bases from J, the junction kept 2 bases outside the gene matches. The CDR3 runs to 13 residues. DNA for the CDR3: TGTGCCAGCAGCCGGGACAGTAACACTGAAGCTTTCTTT. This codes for CASSRDSNTEAFF. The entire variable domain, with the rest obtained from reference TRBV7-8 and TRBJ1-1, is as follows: GAGVSQSPRYKVAKRGQDVALRCDPISGHVSLFWYQQALGQGPEFLTYFQNEAQLDKSGLPSDRFFAERPEGSVSTLKIQRTQQEDSAVYLCASSRDSNTEAFFGQGTRLTVV.

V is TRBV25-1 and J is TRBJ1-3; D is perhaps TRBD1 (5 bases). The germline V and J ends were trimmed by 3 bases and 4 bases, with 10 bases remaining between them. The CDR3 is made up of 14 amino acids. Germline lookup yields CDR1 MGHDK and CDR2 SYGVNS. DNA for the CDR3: TGTGCCAGCAGTGAGGGTAGGGGAGGAAACACCATATATTTT. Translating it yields CASSEGRGGNTIYF.

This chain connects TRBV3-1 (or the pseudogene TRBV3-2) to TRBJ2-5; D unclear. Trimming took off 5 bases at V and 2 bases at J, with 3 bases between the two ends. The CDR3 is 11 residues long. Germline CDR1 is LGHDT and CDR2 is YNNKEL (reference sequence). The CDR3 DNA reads TGTGCCAGCAGCTCTCAAGAGACCCAGTACTTC. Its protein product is CASSSQETQYF.